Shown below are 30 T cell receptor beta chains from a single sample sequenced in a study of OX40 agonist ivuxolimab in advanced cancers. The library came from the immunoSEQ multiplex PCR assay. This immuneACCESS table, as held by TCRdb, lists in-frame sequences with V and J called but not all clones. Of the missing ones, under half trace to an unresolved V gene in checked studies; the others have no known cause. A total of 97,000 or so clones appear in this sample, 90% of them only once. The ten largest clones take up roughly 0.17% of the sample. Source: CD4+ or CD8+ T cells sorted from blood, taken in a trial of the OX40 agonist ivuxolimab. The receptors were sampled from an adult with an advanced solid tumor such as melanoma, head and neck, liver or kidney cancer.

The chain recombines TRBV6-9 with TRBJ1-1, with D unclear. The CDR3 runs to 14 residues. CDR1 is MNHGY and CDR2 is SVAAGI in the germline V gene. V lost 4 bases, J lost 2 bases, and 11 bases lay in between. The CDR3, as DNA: TGTGCCAGCAGTTCAAGGACGGGAAACACTGAAGCTTTCTTT. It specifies CASSSRTGNTEAFF.

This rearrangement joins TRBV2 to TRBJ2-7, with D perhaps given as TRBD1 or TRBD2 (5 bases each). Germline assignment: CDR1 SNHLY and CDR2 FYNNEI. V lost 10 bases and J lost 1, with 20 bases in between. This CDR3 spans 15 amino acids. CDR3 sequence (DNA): TGTGCCACTCAGGCGGACACGGGGAATTCCTACGAGCAGTACTTC. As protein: CATQADTGNSYEQYF.

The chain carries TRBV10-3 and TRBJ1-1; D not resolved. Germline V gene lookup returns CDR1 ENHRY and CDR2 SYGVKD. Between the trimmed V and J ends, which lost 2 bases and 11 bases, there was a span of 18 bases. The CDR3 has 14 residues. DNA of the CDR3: TGTGCCATCAGTGAGGACTCTTCCCCATTGTCGGCTTTCTTT. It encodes CAISEDSSPLSAFF.

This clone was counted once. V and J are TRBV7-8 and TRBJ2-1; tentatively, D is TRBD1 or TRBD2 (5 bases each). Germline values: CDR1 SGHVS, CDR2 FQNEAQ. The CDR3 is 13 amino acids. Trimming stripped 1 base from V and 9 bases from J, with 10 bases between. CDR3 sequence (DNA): TGTGCCAGCAGCTTAGTAATCGGGGCTGAGCAGTTCTTC. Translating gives CASSLVIGAEQFF.

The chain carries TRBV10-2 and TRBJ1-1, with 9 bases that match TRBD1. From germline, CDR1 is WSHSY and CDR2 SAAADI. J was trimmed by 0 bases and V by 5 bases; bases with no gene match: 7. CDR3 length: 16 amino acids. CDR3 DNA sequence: TGCGCCAGCAGTCAGACACAGGGGGCGGTGAACACTGAAGCTTTCTTT. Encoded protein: CASSQTQGAVNTEAFF.

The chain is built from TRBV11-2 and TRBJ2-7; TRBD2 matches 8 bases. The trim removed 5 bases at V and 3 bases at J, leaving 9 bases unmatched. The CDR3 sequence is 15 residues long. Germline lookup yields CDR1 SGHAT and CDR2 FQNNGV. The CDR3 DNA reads TGTGCCAGCAGCCTGGAGCGGGAGTATAACTACGAGCAGTACTTC. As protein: CASSLEREYNYEQYF. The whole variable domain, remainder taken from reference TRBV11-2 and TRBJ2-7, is EAGVAQSPRYKIIEKRQSVAFWCNPISGHATLYWYQQILGQGPKLLIQFQNNGVVDDSQLPKDRFSAERLKGVDSTLKIQPAKLEDSAVYLCASSLEREYNYEQYFGPGTRLTVT.

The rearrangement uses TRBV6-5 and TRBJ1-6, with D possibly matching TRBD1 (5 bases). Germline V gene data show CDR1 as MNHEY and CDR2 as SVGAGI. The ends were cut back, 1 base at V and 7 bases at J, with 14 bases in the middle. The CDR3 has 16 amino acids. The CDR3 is CASSYLKGIQNSPLHF. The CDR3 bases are TGTGCCAGCAGTTACTTAAAGGGGATCCAGAATTCACCCCTCCACTTT.

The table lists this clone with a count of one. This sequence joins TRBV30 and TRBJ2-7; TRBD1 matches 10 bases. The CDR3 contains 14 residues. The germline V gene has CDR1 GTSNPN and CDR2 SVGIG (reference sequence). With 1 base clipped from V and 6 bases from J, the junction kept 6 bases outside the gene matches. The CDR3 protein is CAWSGTGGSREQYF. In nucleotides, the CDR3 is TGTGCCTGGAGTGGGACAGGGGGTTCCCGCGAGCAGTACTTC. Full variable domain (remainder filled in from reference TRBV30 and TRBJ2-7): SQTIHQWPATLVQPVGSPLSLECTVEGTSNPNLYWYRQAAGRGLQLLFYSVGIGQISSEVPQNLSASRPQDRQFILSSKKLLLSDSGFYLCAWSGTGGSREQYFGPGTRLTVT.

The CDR3 region has the DNA TGTGCCAGCACGGATATAGGGAACACCATATATTTT. It encodes CASTDIGNTIYF. The chain couples TRBV2 to TRBJ1-3; no clear D. Between the trimmed V and J ends, which lost 7 bases and 7 bases, there was a span of 11 bases. The CDR3 consists of 12 residues. CDR1 and CDR2 from the germline V gene are SNHLY and FYNNEI.

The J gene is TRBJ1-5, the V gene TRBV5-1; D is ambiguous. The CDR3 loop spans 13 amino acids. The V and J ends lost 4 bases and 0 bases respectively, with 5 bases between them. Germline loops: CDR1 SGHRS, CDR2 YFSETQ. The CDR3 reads CASSQASNQPQHF. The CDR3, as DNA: TGCGCCAGCAGCCAAGCTAGCAATCAGCCCCAGCATTTT. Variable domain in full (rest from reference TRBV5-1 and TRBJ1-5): KAGVTQTPRYLIKTRGQQVTLSCSPISGHRSVSWYQQTPGQGLQFLFEYFSETQRNKGNFPGRFSGRQFSNSRSEMNVSTLELGDSALYLCASSQASNQPQHFGDGTRLSIL.

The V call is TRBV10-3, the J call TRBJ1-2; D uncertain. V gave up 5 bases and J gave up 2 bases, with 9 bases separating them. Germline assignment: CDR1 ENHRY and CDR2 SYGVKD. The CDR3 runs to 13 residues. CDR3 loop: CAISSIGNYGYTF. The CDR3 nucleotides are TGTGCCATCAGTAGTATAGGAAACTATGGCTACACCTTC.

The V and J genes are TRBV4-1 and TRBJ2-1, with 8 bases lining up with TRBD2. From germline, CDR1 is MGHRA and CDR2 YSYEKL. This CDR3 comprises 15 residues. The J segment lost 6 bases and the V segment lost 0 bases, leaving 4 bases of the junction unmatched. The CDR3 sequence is CASSQEEREFNEQFF. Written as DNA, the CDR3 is TGCGCCAGCAGCCAAGAGGAGCGGGAGTTCAATGAGCAGTTCTTC.

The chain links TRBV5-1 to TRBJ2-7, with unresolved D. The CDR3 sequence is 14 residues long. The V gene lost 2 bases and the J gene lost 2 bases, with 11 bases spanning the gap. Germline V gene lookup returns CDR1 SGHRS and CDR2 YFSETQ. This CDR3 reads CASSFWLGTYEQYF. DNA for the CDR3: TGCGCCAGCAGCTTTTGGCTGGGGACCTACGAGCAGTACTTC. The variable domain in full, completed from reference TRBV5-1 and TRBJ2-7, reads KAGVTQTPRYLIKTRGQQVTLSCSPISGHRSVSWYQQTPGQGLQFLFEYFSETQRNKGNFPGRFSGRQFSNSRSEMNVSTLELGDSALYLCASSFWLGTYEQYFGPGTRLTVT.

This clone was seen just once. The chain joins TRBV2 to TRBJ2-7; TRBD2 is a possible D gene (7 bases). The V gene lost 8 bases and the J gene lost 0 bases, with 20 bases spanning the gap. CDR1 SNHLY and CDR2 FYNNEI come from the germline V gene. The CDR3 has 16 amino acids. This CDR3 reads CASQDPGGPRSYEQYF. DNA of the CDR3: TGTGCCAGCCAAGACCCCGGGGGGCCGCGCTCCTACGAGCAGTACTTC.

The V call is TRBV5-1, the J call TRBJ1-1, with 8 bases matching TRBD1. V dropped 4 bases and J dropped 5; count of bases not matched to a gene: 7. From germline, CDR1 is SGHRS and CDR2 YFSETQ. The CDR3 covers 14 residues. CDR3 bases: TGCGCCAGCAGCCCGGACAGGGAAGGAACTGAAGCTTTCTTT. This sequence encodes CASSPDREGTEAFF.

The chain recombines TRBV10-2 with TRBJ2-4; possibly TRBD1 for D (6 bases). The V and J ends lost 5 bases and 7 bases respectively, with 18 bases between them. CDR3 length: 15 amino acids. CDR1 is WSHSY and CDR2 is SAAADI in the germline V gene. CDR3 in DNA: TGCGCCAGCAGTAAGAATTGGCAGGGGATGAACATTCAGTACTTC. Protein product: CASSKNWQGMNIQYF.

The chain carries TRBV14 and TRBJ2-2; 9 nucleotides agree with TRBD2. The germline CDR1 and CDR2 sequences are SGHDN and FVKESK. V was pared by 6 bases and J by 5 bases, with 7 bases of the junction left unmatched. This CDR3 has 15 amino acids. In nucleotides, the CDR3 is TGTGCCAGCAGTCGCCTAGCGGGATGGACCGGGGAGCTGTTTTTT. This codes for CASSRLAGWTGELFF. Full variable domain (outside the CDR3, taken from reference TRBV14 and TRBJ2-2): EAGVTQFPSHSVIEKGQTVTLRCDPISGHDNLYWYRRVMGKEIKFLLHFVKESKQDESGMPNNRFLAERTGGTYSTLKVQPAELEDSGVYFCASSRLAGWTGELFFGEGSRLTVL.

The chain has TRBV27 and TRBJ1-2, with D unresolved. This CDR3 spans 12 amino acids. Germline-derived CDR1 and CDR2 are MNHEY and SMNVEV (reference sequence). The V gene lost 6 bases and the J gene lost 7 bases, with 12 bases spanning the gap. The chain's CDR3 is CASSLRGGGYTF. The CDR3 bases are TGTGCCAGCAGCCTTCGAGGAGGTGGCTACACCTTC.

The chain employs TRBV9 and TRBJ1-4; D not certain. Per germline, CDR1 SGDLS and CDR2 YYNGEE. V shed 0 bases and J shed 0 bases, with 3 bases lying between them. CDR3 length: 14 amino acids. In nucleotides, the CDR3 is TGTGCCAGCAGCGTAGATGCAACTAATGAAAAACTGTTTTTT. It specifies CASSVDATNEKLFF. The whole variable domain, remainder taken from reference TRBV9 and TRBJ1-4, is DSGVTQTPKHLITATGQRVTLRCSPRSGDLSVYWYQQSLDQGLQFLIQYYNGEERAKGNILERFSAQQFPDLHSELNLSSLELGDSALYFCASSVDATNEKLFFGSGTQLSVL.

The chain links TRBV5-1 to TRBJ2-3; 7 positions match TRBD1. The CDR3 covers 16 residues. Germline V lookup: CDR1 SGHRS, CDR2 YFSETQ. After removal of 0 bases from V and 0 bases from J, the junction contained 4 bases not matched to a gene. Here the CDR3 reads CASSLAGQSSTDTQYF. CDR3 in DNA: TGCGCCAGCAGCTTGGCGGGACAGTCTAGCACAGATACGCAGTATTTT.

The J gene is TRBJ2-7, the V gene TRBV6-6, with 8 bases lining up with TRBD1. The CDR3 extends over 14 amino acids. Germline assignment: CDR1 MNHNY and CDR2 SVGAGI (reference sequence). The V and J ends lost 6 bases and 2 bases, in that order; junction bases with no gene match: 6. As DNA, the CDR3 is TGTGCCAGCAGGCGGGACAGGCCCCCCTACGAGCAGTACTTC. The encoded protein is CASRRDRPPYEQYF.

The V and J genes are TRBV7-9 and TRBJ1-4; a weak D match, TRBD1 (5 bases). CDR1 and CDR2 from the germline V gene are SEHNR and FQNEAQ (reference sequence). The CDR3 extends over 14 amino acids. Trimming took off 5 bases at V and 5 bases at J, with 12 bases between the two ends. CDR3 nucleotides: TGTGCCAGCAGCCGTGCGGGGGGGAATGAAAAACTGTTTTTT. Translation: CASSRAGGNEKLFF.

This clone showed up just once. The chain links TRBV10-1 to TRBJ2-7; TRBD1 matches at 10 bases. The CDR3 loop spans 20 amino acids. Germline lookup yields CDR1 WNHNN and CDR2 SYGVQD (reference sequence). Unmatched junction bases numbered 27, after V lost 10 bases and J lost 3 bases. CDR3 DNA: TGCGCCACCTCTGGGACAGGGGCTTACCTGGGGCTGAACTGGGACTACGAGCAGTACTTC. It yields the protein CATSGTGAYLGLNWDYEQYF.

CDR3 residues: CASRTLRERTYEQYF. The CDR3, as DNA: TGTGCCAGCAGGACCCTTAGGGAGCGGACCTACGAGCAGTACTTC. The chain is built from TRBV28 and TRBJ2-7, with D possibly matching TRBD2 (5 bases). This CDR3 comprises 15 residues. V dropped 6 bases and J dropped 2 bases, with 17 bases sitting between them. The germline gives CDR1 MDHEN, CDR2 SYDVKM.

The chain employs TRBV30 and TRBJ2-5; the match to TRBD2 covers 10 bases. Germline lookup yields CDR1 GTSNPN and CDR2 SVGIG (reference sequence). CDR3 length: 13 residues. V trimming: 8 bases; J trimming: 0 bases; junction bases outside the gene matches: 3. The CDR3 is CAGSGGNQETQYF. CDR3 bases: TGTGCCGGTAGCGGGGGGAACCAAGAGACCCAGTACTTC.

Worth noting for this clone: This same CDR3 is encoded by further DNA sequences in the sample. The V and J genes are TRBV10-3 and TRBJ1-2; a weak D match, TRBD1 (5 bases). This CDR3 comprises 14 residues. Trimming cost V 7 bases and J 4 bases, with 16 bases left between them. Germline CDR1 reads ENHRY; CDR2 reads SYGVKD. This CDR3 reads CAINWTGRGYGYTF. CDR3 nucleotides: TGTGCCATCAATTGGACGGGGAGGGGCTATGGCTACACCTTC.

The CDR3 region is CAWSRGTGGMETQYF. CDR3 coding DNA: TGTGCCTGGAGTAGGGGGACAGGGGGCATGGAGACCCAGTACTTC. This sequence joins TRBV30 and TRBJ2-5; TRBD1 matches at 12 bases. Trimming at V came to 2 bases and at J to 5 bases, leaving 6 bases not matched to a gene. The germline CDR1 and CDR2 sequences are GTSNPN and SVGIG (reference sequence). CDR3 length: 15 residues.

CDR3 nucleotide sequence: TGCGCCAGCAGCTTGGAAATGGGGCCTAGCGGCCTGAACACCGGGGAGCTGTTTTTT. Its translation: CASSLEMGPSGLNTGELFF. V is TRBV5-1 and J is TRBJ2-2; 7 nucleotides line up with TRBD2. V lost 0 bases to trimming and J lost 1 base; unmatched junction nucleotides: 12. Germline-derived CDR1 and CDR2 are SGHRS and YFSETQ. This CDR3 is built from 19 residues.

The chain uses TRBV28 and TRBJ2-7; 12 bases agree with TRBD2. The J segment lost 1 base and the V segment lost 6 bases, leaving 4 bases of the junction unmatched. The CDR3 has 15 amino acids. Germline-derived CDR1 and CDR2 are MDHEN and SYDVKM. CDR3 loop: CASSKTSGSSYEQYF. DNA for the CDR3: TGTGCCAGCAGCAAGACTAGCGGGAGTTCCTACGAGCAGTACTTC. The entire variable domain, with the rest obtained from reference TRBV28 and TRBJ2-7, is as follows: DVKVTQSSRYLVKRTGEKVFLECVQDMDHENMFWYRQDPGLGLRLIYFSYDVKMKEKGDIPEGYSVSREKKERFSLILESASTNQTSMYLCASSKTSGSSYEQYFGPGTRLTVT.

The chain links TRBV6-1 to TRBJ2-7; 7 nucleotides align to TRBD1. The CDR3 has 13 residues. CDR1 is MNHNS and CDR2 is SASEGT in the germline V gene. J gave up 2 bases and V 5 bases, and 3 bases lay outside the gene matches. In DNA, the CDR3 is TGTGCCAGCAGTAGACAGGGCCCCTACGAGCAGTACTTC. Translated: CASSRQGPYEQYF.